This T cell receptor beta chain was sequenced for a study of beta chain features in type 1 diabetes. Notes on the study in general: When Type 1 diabetes patients were examined, their TCRB CDR3s proved moderately but significantly shorter in all four CD4+ subsets.

On this clone: Its specificity is unknown. This same CDR3 is encoded by further DNA sequences in the sample.

The isolated RNA, all of it, was reverse transcribed, so expressed TCRB transcripts were what got sequenced. Using immunoSEQ multiplex PCR, the repertoire was profiled, and TCRdb retains in-frame clones only, with some absent. The sample has hundreds of thousands of clones, roughly an eighth seen once; the top ten hold 0.022%. The germline gives CDR1 GTSNPN, CDR2 SVGIG (reference sequence). This CDR3 has 11 residues. Trimming took off 3 bases at V and 8 bases at J, with 8 bases between the two ends. The sequencing input was naive CD4+ T cells from blood. The receptor was isolated from a man aged 18 to 29 with type 1 diabetes. The gene calls are TRBV30 and TRBJ2-1, with D possibly being TRBD2 (5 bases). The CDR3 sequence is CAWSLADEQFF. In DNA, the CDR3 is TGTGCCTGGAGCCTAGCCGATGAGCAGTTCTTC.